This T cell receptor (beta chain) was identified during a study of response to subunit inactivated influenza vaccine. This clonotype was counted only a few times. V was shortened by 2 bases and J by 5 bases, with 13 bases between the two germline ends. The CDR3 runs 15 residues. One entry per CDR3 protein, called by TCRdb with MiXCR from the RT-PCR reads. The sample yields under 800,000 distinct CDR3 sequences, 11% to 15% seen once. The sample in question was PBMCs from blood, obtained around 15 days before vaccination. The clonotype originates from a man in his forties or fifties who received an inactivated influenza vaccine. The rearrangement uses TRBV12-3 or TRBV12-4 and TRBJ1-5; D gene ambiguous. In DNA, the CDR3 is TGTGCCAGCAGTTTAACTGGGATGGGCTATCAGCCCCAGCATTTT. It specifies CASSLTGMGYQPQHF.